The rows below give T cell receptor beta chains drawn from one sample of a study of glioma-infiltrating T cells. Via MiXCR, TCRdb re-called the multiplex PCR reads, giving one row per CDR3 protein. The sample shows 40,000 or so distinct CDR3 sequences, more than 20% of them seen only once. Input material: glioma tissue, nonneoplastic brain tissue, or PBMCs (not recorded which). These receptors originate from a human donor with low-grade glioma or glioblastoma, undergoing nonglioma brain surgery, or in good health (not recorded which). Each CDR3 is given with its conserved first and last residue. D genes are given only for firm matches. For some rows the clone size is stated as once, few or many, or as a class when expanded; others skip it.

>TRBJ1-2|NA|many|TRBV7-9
CASSSVGAGYTF
TGTGCCAGCAGCTCGGTGGGAGCCGGCTACACCTTC
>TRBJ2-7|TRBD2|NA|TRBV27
CASSPGLAGTTYEQYF
TGTGCCAGCAGCCCTGGACTAGCGGGGACCACCTACGAGCAGTACTTC
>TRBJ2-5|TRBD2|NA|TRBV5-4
CASSFPSGGEETQYF
TGTGCCAGCAGCTTTCCTAGCGGGGGGGAAGAGACCCAGTACTTC
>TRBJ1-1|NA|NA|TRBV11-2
CATEMGGSGEAFF
TGTGCCACCGAGATGGGGGGTTCGGGTGAAGCTTTCTTT
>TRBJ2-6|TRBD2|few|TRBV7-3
CASSLTASGGGAGANVLTF
TGTGCCAGCAGCTTAACTGCTAGCGGGGGTGGAGCTGGGGCCAACGTCCTGACTTTC
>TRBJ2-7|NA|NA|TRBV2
CASSEKVWGEIYGQYF
TGTGCCAGCAGTGAAAAGGTCTGGGGGGAGATCTACGGGCAGTACTTC
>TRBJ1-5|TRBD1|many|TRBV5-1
CASSSGTGNQPQHF
TGCGCCAGCAGCTCCGGGACAGGGAATCAGCCCCAGCATTTT
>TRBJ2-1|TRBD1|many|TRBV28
CASSGDSSSYNEQFF
TGTGCCAGCAGTGGGGACAGCAGCTCCTACAATGAGCAGTTCTTC
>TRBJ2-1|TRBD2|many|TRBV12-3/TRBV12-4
CVSSPTSGGNEQFF
TGTGTCAGCAGTCCGACTAGCGGGGGCAATGAGCAGTTCTTC
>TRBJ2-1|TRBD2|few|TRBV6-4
CASSERTSSDEQFF
TGTGCCAGCAGTGAAAGGACTAGCTCGGATGAGCAGTTCTTC
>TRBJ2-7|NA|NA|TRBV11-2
CASSLLVPGDSYEQYF
TGTGCCAGCAGCCTCCTAGTGCCAGGTGACTCCTACGAGCAGTACTTC
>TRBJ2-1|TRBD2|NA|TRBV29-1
CSVNGAGGASSYNEQFF
TGCAGCGTTAACGGGGCGGGGGGGGCGAGCTCCTACAATGAGCAGTTCTTC
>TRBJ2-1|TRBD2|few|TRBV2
CASSGGLAGGNEQFF
TGTGCCAGCTCCGGCGGTCTAGCGGGAGGAAATGAGCAGTTCTTC
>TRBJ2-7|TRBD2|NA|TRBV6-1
CASSFTSPTTYKTSGNYEQYF
TGTGCCAGCAGCTTTACAAGCCCTACTACCTATAAGACTAGCGGAAACTACGAGCAGTACTTC
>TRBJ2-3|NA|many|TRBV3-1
CASSQADTQYF
TGTGCCAGCAGCCAAGCAGATACGCAGTATTTT
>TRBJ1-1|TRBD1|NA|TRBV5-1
CASSEQGGTEAFF
TGCGCCAGCAGCGAGCAGGGGGGGACTGAAGCTTTCTTT
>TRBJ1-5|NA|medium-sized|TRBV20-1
CSAREDTILNQPQHF
TGCAGTGCTAGAGAGGACACTATCCTCAATCAGCCCCAGCATTTT
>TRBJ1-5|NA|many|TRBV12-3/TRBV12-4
CASSGGSLTPQHF
TGTGCCAGCAGTGGAGGGAGTCTTACGCCCCAGCATTTT
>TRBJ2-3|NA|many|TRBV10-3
CAISENGPSTDTQYF
TGTGCCATCAGTGAGAACGGGCCGAGCACAGATACGCAGTATTTT
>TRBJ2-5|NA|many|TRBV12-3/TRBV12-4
CASSLGFEETQYF
TGTGCCAGCAGTTTAGGGTTCGAGGAGACCCAGTACTTC
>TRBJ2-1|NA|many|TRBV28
CASKQGSSYNEQFF
TGTGCCAGTAAACAGGGAAGCTCCTACAATGAGCAGTTCTTC
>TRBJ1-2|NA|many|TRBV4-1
CASSPPGGGAQGYTF
TGCGCCAGCAGCCCCCCGGGAGGAGGGGCGCAGGGCTACACCTTC
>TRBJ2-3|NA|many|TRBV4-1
CASSQDLTTGTDTQYF
TGCGCCAGCAGCCAAGATCTAACGACAGGCACAGATACGCAGTATTTT